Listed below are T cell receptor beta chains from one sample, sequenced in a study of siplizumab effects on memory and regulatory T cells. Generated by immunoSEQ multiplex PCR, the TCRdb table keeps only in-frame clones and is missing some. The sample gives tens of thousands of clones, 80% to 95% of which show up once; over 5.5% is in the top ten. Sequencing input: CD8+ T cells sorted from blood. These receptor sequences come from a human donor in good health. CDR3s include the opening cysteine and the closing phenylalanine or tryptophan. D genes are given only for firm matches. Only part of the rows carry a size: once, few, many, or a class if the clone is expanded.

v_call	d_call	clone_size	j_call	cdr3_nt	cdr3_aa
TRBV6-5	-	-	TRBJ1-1	TGTGCCAGCAGTTACCTGGGGGCGCGTACTGAAGCTTTCTTT	CASSYLGARTEAFF
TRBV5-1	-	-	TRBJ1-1	TGCGCCAGCAGCTTGGAGGGGGCTGAAGCTTTCTTT	CASSLEGAEAFF
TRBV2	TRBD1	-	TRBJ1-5	TGTGCCAGCAGTGAAGCGCTTAGGGGGCATGGCAATCAGCCCCAGCATTTT	CASSEALRGHGNQPQHF
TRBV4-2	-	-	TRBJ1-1	TGTGCCAGCAGCCAAGATCTGAGGGAAGCTTTCTTT	CASSQDLREAFF
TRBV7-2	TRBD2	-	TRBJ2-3	TGTGCCAGCAGCTCCTCAGCGGGGGGGCCAGATACGCAGTATTTT	CASSSSAGGPDTQYF
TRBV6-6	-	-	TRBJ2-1	TGTGCCAGCAATAGCGGCCCCGACTCCTACAATGAGCAGTTCTTC	CASNSGPDSYNEQFF
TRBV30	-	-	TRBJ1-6	TGTGCCTGGAGCAAATTCGGGGAGGGAAATTCACCCCTCCACTTT	CAWSKFGEGNSPLHF
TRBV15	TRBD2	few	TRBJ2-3	TGTGCCACCAGCGGGGGACTAGCGGGAGAGGATACGCAGTATTTT	CATSGGLAGEDTQYF
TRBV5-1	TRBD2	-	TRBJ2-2	TGCGCCAGCAGCTCTCCCAGCGGGACGGACACCGGGGAGCTGTTTTTT	CASSSPSGTDTGELFF
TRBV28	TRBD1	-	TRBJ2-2	TGTGCCAGCAGTTTCTCCGCGACAGGGGATTCCGGGGAGCTGTTTTTT	CASSFSATGDSGELFF
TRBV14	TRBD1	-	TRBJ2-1	TGTGCCAGCAGCCAAGACTGGGACAGGGGAAATGAGCAGTTCTTC	CASSQDWDRGNEQFF
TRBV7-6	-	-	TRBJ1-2	TGTGCCAGCGGGCAGCCAGGGGTAGGCTACACCTTC	CASGQPGVGYTF
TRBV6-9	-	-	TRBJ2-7	TGTGCCGGCCAAGGGCCCCGGGTGAGGGAGCAGTACTTC	CAGQGPRVREQYF
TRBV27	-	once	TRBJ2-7	TGTGCCAGCAGGGTAGACGGAATAAATACCTACGAGCAGTACTTC	CASRVDGINTYEQYF
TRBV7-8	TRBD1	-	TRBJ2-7	TGTGCCAGCAGCTTACGAATTACAGGGGCCTACTCCTACGAGCAGTACTTC	CASSLRITGAYSYEQYF
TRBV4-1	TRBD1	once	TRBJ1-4	TGCGCCAGCGCCGGACAGGGGCGCGAAAAACTGTTTTTT	CASAGQGREKLFF